The sequence of this TCR beta chain was determined in a study of blood T cell repertoires in COVID-19. Per germline, CDR1 SGHVS and CDR2 FQNEAQ. CDR3 size: 14 residues. V gave up 5 bases and J gave up 5 bases; unmatched junction bases: 7. Assay: immunoSEQ multiplex PCR; the TCRdb copy retains only in-frame clones and omits some. The sample comprises approximately 220,000 clones, 70% to 90% of which are singletons, and 7.4% rests with the top ten. Cohorts were based on clinical histories the participants reported. The chain recombines TRBV7-8 with TRBJ1-1, with 8 bases aligning to TRBD1. The source of this sequence is a woman in her forties with acute COVID-19. The material sequenced was PBMCs or T cells enriched from blood (not recorded which). The CDR3 is CASSLGQGRTEAFF. The CDR3 DNA reads as TGTGCCAGCAGCCTCGGACAGGGAAGAACTGAAGCTTTCTTT.